These 9 T cell receptor beta chains originate from one sample sequenced in a study of vaccination effects on CD4 cells after COVID-19. Antigen-specific CD4+ T cells were expanded with viral peptide pools in the ViraFEST assay before sequencing. It was after around eleven days of culture that CD4+ T cells were isolated. In the vaccine recipients, nucleocapsid antibodies were negative and there was no prior SARS-CoV-2 infection. Their antigen targets remain unknown. Sequenced by immunoSEQ multiplex PCR; TCRdb stores in-frame clones only, minus some. The sample lists more than 20,000 clones, about 76% seen once, with roughly 3.5% in the top ten. The sequencing used CD4+ T cells from PBMCs cultured with SARS-CoV-2 spike peptides, collected before COVID-19 vaccination. The receptors shown here come from a human donor who received a COVID-19 vaccine.

The chain couples TRBV6-5 to TRBJ2-1; tentative D call: TRBD2 (6 bases). This CDR3 comprises 14 residues. Between the trimmed V and J ends, which lost 7 bases and 5 bases, there was a span of 15 bases. Per the germline V gene, CDR1 is MNHEY and CDR2 is SVGAGI. Here the CDR3 DNA reads TGTGCCAGCAAACTCAATGGCGGGAACAATGAGCAGTTCTTC. It codes for CASKLNGGNNEQFF.

The chain links TRBV18 to TRBJ2-5; 12 nucleotides agree with TRBD2. The CDR3 covers 14 residues. Trimming removed 3 bases from V and 5 bases from J; junction bases left unmatched: 1. Germline loops: CDR1 KGHSH, CDR2 LQKENI. CDR3 in amino acids: CASSPLAGGETQYF. The CDR3 coding sequence is TGTGCCAGCTCACCGCTAGCGGGAGGGGAGACCCAGTACTTC.

The V and J genes are TRBV7-9 and TRBJ2-3; 9 bases map to TRBD2. V lost 4 bases and J lost 1; bases outside the gene matches: 9. The V gene's germline CDR1 is SEHNR and CDR2 FQNEAQ (reference sequence). This CDR3 is 17 amino acids long. CDR3 protein: CASSSMGLATGTDTQYF. The CDR3 nucleotides read TGTGCCAGCAGCTCTATGGGACTAGCAACGGGCACAGATACGCAGTATTTT.

The chain carries TRBV12-3 or TRBV12-4 and TRBJ1-2; D gene unclear. The CDR3 totals 13 residues. Trimming cost V 5 bases and J 7 bases, with 14 bases left between them. The CDR3 DNA reads TGTGCCAGCAGTCCGCTTGCATGGGGTGGCTACACCTTC. Translating it yields CASSPLAWGGYTF.

The rearrangement uses TRBV7-9 and TRBJ2-3; 7 bases agree with TRBD2. Germline V gives CDR1 SEHNR, CDR2 FQNEAQ (reference sequence). The CDR3 length is 12 residues. V trimming: 6 bases; J trimming: 7 bases; junction bases outside the gene matches: 4. CDR3 in amino acids: CASRGGKHTQYF. The DNA for the CDR3 is TGTGCCAGCAGGGGGGGGAAGCATACGCAGTATTTT.

In this sample, this clone turned up a few times. This sequence joins TRBV6-4 and TRBJ2-1, with D possibly matching TRBD2 (6 bases). CDR1 is MRHNA, CDR2 SNTAGT, per germline. Trimming removed 3 bases at V and 4 bases at J, with 16 bases between. This CDR3 has 16 amino acids. The CDR3 here is CASSEQAGYPYNEQFF. In nucleotides, the CDR3 is TGTGCCAGCAGTGAGCAGGCGGGGTACCCTTACAATGAGCAGTTCTTC.

This sequence joins TRBV11-3 and TRBJ2-1, with D possibly being TRBD1 or TRBD2 (6 bases each). Germline CDR1 SGHNT, CDR2 YENEEA. The CDR3 loop spans 15 amino acids. Deletions cut 5 bases from V and 4 bases from J, with 15 bases between. CDR3: CASSQFRGPYNEQFF. CDR3 sequence (DNA): TGTGCCAGCAGCCAATTTCGGGGGCCTTACAATGAGCAGTTCTTC.

The chain joins TRBV2 to TRBJ2-7; no reliable D call. The germline V and J ends were trimmed by 6 bases and 0 bases, with 12 bases remaining between them. Germline V gives CDR1 SNHLY, CDR2 FYNNEI. The CDR3 extends over 14 amino acids. The DNA of the CDR3 is TGTGCCAGCAGGGGCCCGTCGGGCTCCTACGAGCAGTACTTC. Protein sequence: CASRGPSGSYEQYF. Using reference TRBV2 and TRBJ2-7 for the parts outside the CDR3, the full variable domain is EPEVTQTPSHQVTQMGQEVILRCVPISNHLYFYWYRQILGQKVEFLVSFYNNEISEKSEIFDDQFSVERPDGSNFTLKIRSTKLEDSAMYFCASRGPSGSYEQYFGPGTRLTVT.

Only a few counts were recorded for this clone. This chain connects TRBV12-3 or TRBV12-4 to TRBJ2-7; D is unresolved. The V and J ends lost 3 bases and 2 bases respectively, with 8 bases between them. The CDR3 loop spans 13 amino acids. The CDR3 here is CASSLRNTYEQYF. CDR3 coding DNA: TGTGCCAGCAGTTTGAGGAATACCTACGAGCAGTACTTC.